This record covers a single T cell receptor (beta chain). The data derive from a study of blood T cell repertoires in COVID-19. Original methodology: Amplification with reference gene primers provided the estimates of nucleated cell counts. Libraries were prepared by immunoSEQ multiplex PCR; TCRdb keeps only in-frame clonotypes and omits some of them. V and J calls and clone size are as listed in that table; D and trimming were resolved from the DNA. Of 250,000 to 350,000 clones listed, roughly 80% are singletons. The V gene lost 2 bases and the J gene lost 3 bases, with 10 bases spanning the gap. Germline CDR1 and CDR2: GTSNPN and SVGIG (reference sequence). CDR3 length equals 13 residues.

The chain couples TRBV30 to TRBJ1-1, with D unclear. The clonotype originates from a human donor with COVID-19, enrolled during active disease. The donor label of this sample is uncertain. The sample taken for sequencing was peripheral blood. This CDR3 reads CAWSLSQDTEAFF. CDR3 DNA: TGTGCCTGGAGTCTCTCGCAGGACACTGAAGCTTTCTTT. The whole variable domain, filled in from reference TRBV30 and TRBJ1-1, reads SQTIHQWPATLVQPVGSPLSLECTVEGTSNPNLYWYRQAAGRGLQLLFYSVGIGQISSEVPQNLSASRPQDRQFILSSKKLLLSDSGFYLCAWSLSQDTEAFFGQGTRLTVV.